This paragraph covers one TCR beta chain sequence. This clone was observed once. What this receptor recognizes is not known. No base quality information exists; no much larger clone differs at one position. V lost 0 bases and J lost 5 bases; the stretch between them is 8 bases long. CDR3 length: 14 amino acids, cysteine to phenylalanine. Left in the record is the CDR3 DNA by itself, 42 bases read in frame from the first base. The germline V gene encodes CDR1 SGHRS and CDR2 YFSETQ. The cohort comprised some 680 healthy bone marrow donors. All cohort members were sampled while nominally healthy, although unrecorded immune exposures were likely present. The donor was CMV seronegative and was included in the group of a few hundred seronegative cohort members. Every donor gave a peripheral blood sample, and the peripheral blood mononuclear cells from that sample were used for TCR beta sequencing. The Qiagen DNeasy Blood Extraction Kit was used to extract genomic DNA from the blood cell samples.

The library was obtained by the immunoSEQ multiplex PCR assay. For the multiplex PCR, a mixture combining 60 forward primers for TCR Vbeta segments and 13 reverse primers for TCR Jbeta segments was used. A multiplex PCR assay on genomic DNA amplified the CDR3 region of rearranged TCR beta genes. On the Illumina HiSeq System, the amplified TCR beta libraries were sequenced as 87-base-pair reads. The authors' pipeline ran thus. A later analysis counted about 80 million unique TCR beta chains across the approximately 700 repertoires, and around 12 million of these chains were shared by at least two donors. A nearest-neighbor algorithm error-corrected the raw reads and collapsed the reads into unique sequences, merging closely related sequences to remove PCR and sequencing errors. V, D and J gene segments were assigned by aligning CDR3 sequences to IMGT reference sequences. For a sequence to be retained, a match of at least six nucleotides was required to both a V gene segment and a J gene segment. Rearrangements were classified as productive when the CDR3 lacked stop codons and remained in frame with V and J, and all other rearrangements were classified as non-productive. Following IMGT convention, CDR3 was defined as the stretch from the second conserved V-encoded cysteine to the conserved J-encoded phenylalanine. The earlier analysis of some 580 of the donors excluded any sequence lacking an unambiguous match to a single V gene segment. An earlier analysis of over 450 of the donors classified V segments as functional when productive rearrangements were above 56.7% and as segregating when the standard deviation between donors was above 5%. A statistical classification framework was developed to diagnose cytomegalovirus status using the catalog of TCR beta chain sequences. A later analysis assigned V and J genes by comparing TCR nucleotide sequences with IMGT/GENE-DB human TR gene sequences. In a later analysis, CDR3 sequences and most-parsimonious VDJ recombination scenarios were assigned using the TCRdist pipeline. In a later analysis, every TCR beta chain was defined by the combination of its CDR3 amino acid sequence and its V-gene family, and reads without a unique V-gene family were dropped. A later analysis removed 550 to 650 highly shared, low-generation-probability nucleotide sequences to deal with suspected cross-contamination and a sequencing artifact. In a later analysis, a clonal expansion index was calculated for each public chain from normalized within-repertoire ranks of inferred template counts. Generation probabilities in a later analysis came from a VDJ recombination model fitted to out-of-frame rearrangements, and those results were checked against IGoR. Hypergeometric tests were used in a later analysis to score TCR-TCR, TCR-HLA and TCR-CMV co-occurrence, with a repertoire-size bias correction applied to the TCR pairs. To estimate false discovery rates, a later analysis permuted the HLA or CMV assignments 20 times. A later analysis grouped co-occurring TCRs with DBSCAN, adding TCRdist sequence similarity when clustering within HLA-allele-positive subsets. For co-occurrence clustering, repertoires with fewer than 30,000 or more than 120,000 public chains were excluded, along with five repertoires with anomalous nucleotide sharing. Held by TCRdb, this immuneACCESS table contains in-frame sequences only and omits some clones. Under half of the omission traces to an unresolved V gene where checked; the cause of the rest is unknown. V and J calls and clone size come straight from that table; D and trimming were deduced from the DNA. Across this sample there are about 150,000 clones, with 60% to 80% seen only once. The ten top clones hold under 0.8% of the sample.

The data belong to a study of cytomegalovirus exposure and HLA in healthy donors listed by TCRdb under 2017. In the study overall: In an earlier analysis of some 610 of the donors, about 260 Gb of sequence data and 100 million or so unique TCR beta sequences from about 190 million T cells were reported. An early release that covered more than 550 HLA-typed donors contained about 300 gigabases of sequencing data and approximately 85 million unique TCR sequences. Genome-wide SNP genotypes for about 65% of the 666 donors were used in a later genetic analysis, which treated that subset as a discovery cohort. Using immunosequencing, the study profiled T cell repertoires from about 650 subjects and related those repertoires to cytomegalovirus serostatus. The number of donors typed differed by locus, with roughly 620-630 for A, B, C, DRB1 and DQB1, around 520 for DQA1, 600 to 610 for DPA1, and some 450 for DPB1. An earlier analysis of 450 to 750 of the donors used high-throughput TCR beta sequencing to judge whether each TCR beta V gene segment behaved as functional or pseudogenic. The genetic ancestry cluster associated with self-reported Caucasian donors included over 65% of the roughly 400 genotyped donors. Donor age, sex, ethnicity and CMV serostatus were compiled alongside the repertoire data. All discovery cohort repertoires had been generated on a single sequencing platform. The study aimed to test whether cataloging public T cell receptors could reveal signatures of past pathogen exposure. In the later analysis, no new phenotypic data were used to find candidate immune exposures; instead, reliance was placed on TCR beta sequences and their occurrence across donors. Among roughly 370 genotyped donors of the cohort, an average of around 240,000 unique TCR beta nucleotide sequences were sequenced per donor, roughly 20% of them non-productive. A handful of DR-DQ haplotypes were handled as single units for association and clustering because linkage in the cohort was strong. To predict cytomegalovirus infection status, the study brought together high-throughput TCR immunosequencing, statistical association of individual TCRs with disease status, and machine learning. A separate validation cohort of over a hundred different subjects was used in addition to the 666-subject first cohort. A later analysis re-examined previously published TCR beta repertoires from just over 650 donors and added high-resolution HLA genotyping to investigate patterns of TCR occurrence. HLA typing covered class I and class II loci at four-digit resolution. What the study reported, not specific to this receptor: It was suggested by the authors that the approach could potentially be generalized to other disease states and immunological phenotypes. Because HLA typing was missing for some donors at each locus, association tests included only the typed subset. In a later analysis, HLA-associated TCR beta chains showed more clonal expansion and lower generation probabilities than non-associated chains that were equally common. This cohort had only TCR beta chains sequenced, and the lack of alpha or paired-chain data limited which features could be detected. Specific HLA alleles were associated with over 15,000 TCR beta sequences at a false discovery rate of 0.05 in a later analysis. Several of the top co-occurrence clusters appeared to be linked to parvovirus B19, influenza, CMV and Epstein-Barr virus, according to a later analysis. In a later analysis, most CMV-associated TCR beta chains were found to appear HLA-restricted, with HLA associations seemingly driven largely by CMV exposure. V-gene and J-gene trimming of TCR beta chains was associated with a missense DCLRE1C variant in a later genetic analysis, and the association was replicated in an independent cohort. Correlated functional status among segregating V segments might be attributable to linkage disequilibrium, but an unknown experimental factor could not be ruled out. The study listed approximately 160 TCR beta chains as associated with cytomegalovirus. Sequencing depth was assumed to be roughly uniform across donors in the presence/absence analyses, though that assumption may not hold. For the cohort, immune exposure information was limited to CMV serostatus. Most TCR sequences were seen in very few donors, while some public TCRs were found in many individuals. In vitro tests confirmed that a few of the cytomegalovirus-associated TCR beta chains recognize cytomegalovirus antigens. A cluster of highly shared sequence variants was judged likely to be a technical artifact of the sequencing pipeline. When HLA alleles, especially DR and DQ, strongly co-occurred, attributing TCR associations to individual alleles was difficult. The earlier analysis of approximately 540 of the donors excluded seventeen rarely observed V segments, including chromosome 9 orphons, because counts were too low. Because the 87-base-pair reads could not distinguish some IMGT-functional V segments, including TRBV6-2 and TRBV6-3, those segments were excluded. Compared with the roughly 700-donor mean, donors in an Asian-associated ancestry cluster had fewer N-insertions in productive TCRs, according to a later genetic analysis. A further reported finding was that TCR beta sequences accurately predicted the HLA-A and HLA-B alleles for most subjects in the first cohort. In an earlier analysis of over 550 of the donors, most TCR beta V segments were observed in productive rearrangements about 90% or about 30% of the time, broadly matching IMGT annotations. According to a later analysis, TCR association rates differed among HLA loci, with DRB1 alleles showing the most associated TCRs and HLA-C alleles showing the fewest. Cytomegalovirus status was reported to be diagnosed by the classifier with high specificity and sensitivity in both the original and validation cohorts.

This TCR came from a male donor in good health and CMV-seronegative. The sample comprised PBMCs. This receptor chain uses TRBV5-1 and TRBJ1-4; the D gene remains uncertain. The nucleotides read TGCGCCAGCAGCTTGGAAAGGGAGAATGAAAAACTGTTTTTT. Translated, this gives CASSLERENEKLFF.